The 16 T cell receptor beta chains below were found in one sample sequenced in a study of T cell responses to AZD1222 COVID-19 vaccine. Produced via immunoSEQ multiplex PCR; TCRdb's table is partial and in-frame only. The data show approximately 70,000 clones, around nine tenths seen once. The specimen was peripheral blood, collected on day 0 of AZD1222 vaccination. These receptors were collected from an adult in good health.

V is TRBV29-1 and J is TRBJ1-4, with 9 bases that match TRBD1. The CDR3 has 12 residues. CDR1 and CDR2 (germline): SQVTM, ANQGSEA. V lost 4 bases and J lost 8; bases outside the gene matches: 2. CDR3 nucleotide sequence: TGCAGCGTTGGACAGGGGGGAGAAAAACTGTTTTTT. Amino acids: CSVGQGGEKLFF.

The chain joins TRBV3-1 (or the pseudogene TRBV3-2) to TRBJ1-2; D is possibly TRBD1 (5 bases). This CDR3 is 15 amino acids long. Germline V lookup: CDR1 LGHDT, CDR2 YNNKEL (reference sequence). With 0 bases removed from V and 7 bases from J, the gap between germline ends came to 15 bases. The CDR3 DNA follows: TGTGCCAGCAGCCAAGAAAGGCAGGGAAGTGGTGGCTACACCTTC. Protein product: CASSQERQGSGGYTF.

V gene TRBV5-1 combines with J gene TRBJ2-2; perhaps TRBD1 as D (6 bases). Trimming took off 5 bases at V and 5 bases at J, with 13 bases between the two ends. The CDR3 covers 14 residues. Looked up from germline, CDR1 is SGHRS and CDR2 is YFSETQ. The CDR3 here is CASSYATGTGELFF. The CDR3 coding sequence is TGCGCCAGCAGTTACGCTACAGGGACCGGGGAGCTGTTTTTT.

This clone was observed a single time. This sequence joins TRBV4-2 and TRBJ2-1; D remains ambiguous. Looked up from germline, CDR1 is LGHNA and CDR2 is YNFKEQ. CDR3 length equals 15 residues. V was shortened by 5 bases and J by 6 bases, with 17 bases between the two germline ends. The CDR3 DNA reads TGTGCCAGCAGCTCAAGTCAGGACCCGTCCAATGAGCAGTTCTTC. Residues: CASSSSQDPSNEQFF.

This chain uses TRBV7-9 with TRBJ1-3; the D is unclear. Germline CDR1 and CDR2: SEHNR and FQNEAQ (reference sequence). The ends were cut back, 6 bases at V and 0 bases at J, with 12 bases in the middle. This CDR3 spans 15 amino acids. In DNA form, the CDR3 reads TGTGCCAGCAGTCTTCCGGGGAGCTCTGGAAACACCATATATTTT. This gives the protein CASSLPGSSGNTIYF.

The CDR3 nucleotides read TGTGCCAGCACCAAAGGGTGGACAGGGAATGAAAAACTGTTTTTT. Amino acid sequence: CASTKGWTGNEKLFF. The chain employs TRBV6-5 and TRBJ1-4; 8 bases are a match to TRBD1. Germline lookup yields CDR1 MNHEY and CDR2 SVGAGI. This CDR3 comprises 15 residues. Trimming took 7 bases from V and 5 from J; bases not matched to a gene: 9.

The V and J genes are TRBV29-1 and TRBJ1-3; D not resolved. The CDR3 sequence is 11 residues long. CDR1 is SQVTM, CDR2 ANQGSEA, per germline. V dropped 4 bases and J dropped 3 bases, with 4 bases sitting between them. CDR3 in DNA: TGCAGCGTTGTAAATGGAAACACCATATATTTT. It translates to CSVVNGNTIYF.

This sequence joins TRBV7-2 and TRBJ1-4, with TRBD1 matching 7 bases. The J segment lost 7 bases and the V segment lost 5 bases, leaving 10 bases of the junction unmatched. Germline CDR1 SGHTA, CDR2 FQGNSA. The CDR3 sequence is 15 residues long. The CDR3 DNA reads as TGTGCCAGCAGCCATGGGGGACAGCCTTTTGAAAAACTGTTTTTT. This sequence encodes CASSHGGQPFEKLFF.

The CDR3: CASGLVQGALGGYTF. The DNA for the CDR3 is TGTGCTAGTGGTTTGGTGCAGGGGGCCTTGGGGGGCTACACCTTC. J is TRBJ1-2 and V is TRBV12-5; TRBD1 matches 8 bases. This CDR3 has 15 amino acids. The germline V gene encodes CDR1 LGHNT and CDR2 FRNRAP. V gave up 0 bases and J gave up 8 bases; unmatched junction bases: 8.

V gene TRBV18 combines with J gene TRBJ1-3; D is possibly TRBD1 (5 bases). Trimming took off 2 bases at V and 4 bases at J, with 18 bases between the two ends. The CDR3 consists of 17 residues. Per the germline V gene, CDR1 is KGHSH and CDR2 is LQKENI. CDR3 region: CASSPVPAGRGGNTIYF. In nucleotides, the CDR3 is TGTGCCAGCTCACCAGTTCCTGCGGGGCGCGGGGGAAACACCATATATTTT.

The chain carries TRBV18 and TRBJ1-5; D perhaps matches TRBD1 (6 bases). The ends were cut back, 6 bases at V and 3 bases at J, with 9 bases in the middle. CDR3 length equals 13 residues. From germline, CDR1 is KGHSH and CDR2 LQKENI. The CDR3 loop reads CASSPGDNQPQHF. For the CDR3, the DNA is TGTGCCAGCTCTCCAGGGGACAATCAGCCCCAGCATTTT.

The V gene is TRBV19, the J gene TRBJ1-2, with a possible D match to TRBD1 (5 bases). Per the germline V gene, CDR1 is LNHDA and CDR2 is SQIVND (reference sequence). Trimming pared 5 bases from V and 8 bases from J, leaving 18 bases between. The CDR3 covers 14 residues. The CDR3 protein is CASSPDGRPGGYTF. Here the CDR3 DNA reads TGTGCCAGTAGTCCCGACGGCCGCCCAGGGGGCTACACCTTC.

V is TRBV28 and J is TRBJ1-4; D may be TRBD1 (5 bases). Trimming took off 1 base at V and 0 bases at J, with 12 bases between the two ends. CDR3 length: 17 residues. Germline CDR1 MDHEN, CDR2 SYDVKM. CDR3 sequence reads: CASSLSGLGATNEKLFF. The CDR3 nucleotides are TGTGCCAGCAGTTTATCGGGGTTGGGGGCAACTAATGAAAAACTGTTTTTT.

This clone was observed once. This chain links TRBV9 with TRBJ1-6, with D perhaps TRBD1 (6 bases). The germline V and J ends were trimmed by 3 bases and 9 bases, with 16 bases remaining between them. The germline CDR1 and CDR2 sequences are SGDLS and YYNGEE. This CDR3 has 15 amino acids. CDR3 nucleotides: TGTGCCAGCAGCGGTAGGGAGGGGGTCCCTTCACCCCTCCACTTT. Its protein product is CASSGREGVPSPLHF.

The CDR3 region has the DNA TGTGCCAGCAGCGTAGAAGGCAGGGGAAGCGCTTTCTTT. It is translated as CASSVEGRGSAFF. The V gene is TRBV9, the J gene TRBJ1-1, with a weak D call TRBD1 (6 bases). The germline V gene encodes CDR1 SGDLS and CDR2 YYNGEE. V lost 0 bases, J lost 11 bases, and 14 bases lay in between. The CDR3 has 13 residues.

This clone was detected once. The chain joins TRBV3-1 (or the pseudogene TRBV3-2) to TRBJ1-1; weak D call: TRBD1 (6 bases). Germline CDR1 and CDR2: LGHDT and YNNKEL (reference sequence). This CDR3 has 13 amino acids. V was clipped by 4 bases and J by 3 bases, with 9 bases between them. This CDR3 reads CASSLRGDTEAFF. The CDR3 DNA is TGTGCCAGCAGCCTCAGGGGTGACACTGAAGCTTTCTTT.